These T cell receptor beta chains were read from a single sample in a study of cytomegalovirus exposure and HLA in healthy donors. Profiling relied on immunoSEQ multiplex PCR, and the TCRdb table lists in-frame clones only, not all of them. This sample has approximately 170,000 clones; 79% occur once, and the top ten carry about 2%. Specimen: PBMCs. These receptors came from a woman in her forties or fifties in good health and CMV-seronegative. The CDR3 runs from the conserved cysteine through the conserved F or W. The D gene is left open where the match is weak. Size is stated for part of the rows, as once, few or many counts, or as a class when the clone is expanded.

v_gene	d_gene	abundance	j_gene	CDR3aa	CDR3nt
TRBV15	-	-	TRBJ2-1	CATSRDMPDSGVLEQFF	TGTGCCACCAGCAGAGATATGCCGGACAGTGGGGTTCTGGAGCAGTTCTTC
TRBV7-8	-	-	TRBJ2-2	CASSPPRGNTGELFF	TGTGCCAGCAGCCCCCCCCGGGGAAACACCGGGGAGCTGTTTTTT
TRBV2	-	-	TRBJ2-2	CASKEGSNTGELFF	TGTGCCAGCAAGGAGGGTTCGAACACCGGGGAGCTGTTTTTT
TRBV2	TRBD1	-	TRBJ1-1	CASSLTGSEAFF	TGTGCCAGCAGCCTGACAGGGAGTGAAGCTTTCTTT
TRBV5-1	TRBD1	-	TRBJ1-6	CASSLRGTGADSPLHF	TGCGCCAGCAGTCTTCGAGGGACAGGGGCTGATTCACCCCTCCACTTT
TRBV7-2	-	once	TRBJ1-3	CASRASGEQVLNTIYF	TGTGCCAGCAGGGCGTCGGGGGAACAGGTCCTAAACACCATATATTTT
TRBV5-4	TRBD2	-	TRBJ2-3	CASSRGGPEDTQYF	TGTGCCAGCAGCCGGGGGGGGCCCGAAGATACGCAGTATTTT
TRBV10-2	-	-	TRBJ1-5	CASSESRNQPQHF	TGCGCCAGCAGTGAGTCGAGAAATCAGCCCCAGCATTTT
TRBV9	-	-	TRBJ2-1	CASSSYVTSIEQFF	TGTGCCAGCAGCTCGTATGTTACTAGTATTGAGCAGTTCTTC
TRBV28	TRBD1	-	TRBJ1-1	CASSLNRGLGEAFF	TGTGCCAGCAGTTTAAACAGGGGGCTGGGTGAAGCTTTCTTT
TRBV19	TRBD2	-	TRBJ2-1	CASMRQRGPSSYNEQFF	TGTGCCAGTATGCGTCAGCGGGGGCCTAGCTCCTACAATGAGCAGTTCTTC
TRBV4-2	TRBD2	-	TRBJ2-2	CASSQDSAAGGRTGELFF	TGTGCCAGCAGCCAAGATTCGGCAGCGGGGGGGAGGACCGGGGAGCTGTTTTTT
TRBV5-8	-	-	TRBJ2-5	CASSLGGGLQETQYF	TGTGCCAGCAGCTTGGGGGGCGGCCTACAAGAGACCCAGTACTTC
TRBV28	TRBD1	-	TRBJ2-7	CASIREGAGSYEQYF	TGTGCCAGCATCCGCGAGGGGGCGGGCTCCTACGAGCAGTACTTC
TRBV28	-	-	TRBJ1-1	CASTHSGTLAFF	TGTGCCAGCACCCATTCCGGGACACTGGCTTTCTTT
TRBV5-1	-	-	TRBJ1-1	CASSVGLMNTEAFF	TGCGCCAGCAGCGTAGGACTCATGAACACTGAAGCTTTCTTT
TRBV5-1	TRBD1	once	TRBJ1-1	CASSLVGQGRGMNTEAFF	TGCGCCAGCAGCTTGGTGGGACAGGGAAGGGGGATGAACACTGAAGCTTTCTTT
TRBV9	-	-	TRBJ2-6	CASSPVEGLPSGANVLTF	TGTGCCAGCAGCCCGGTGGAGGGTCTCCCCTCTGGGGCCAACGTCCTGACTTTC
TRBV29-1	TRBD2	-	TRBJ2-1	CSVPGLAIYNEQFF	TGCAGCGTTCCCGGACTAGCGATTTACAATGAGCAGTTCTTC
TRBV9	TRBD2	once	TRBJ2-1	CASSVAPTEAGGNNEQFF	TGTGCCAGCAGCGTAGCCCCTACTGAGGCGGGGGGGAACAATGAGCAGTTCTTC
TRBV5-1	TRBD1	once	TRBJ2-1	CASRPGQNYNEQFF	TGCGCCAGCAGACCGGGACAGAACTACAATGAGCAGTTCTTC
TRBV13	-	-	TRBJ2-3	CASSWGVTTDTQYF	TGTGCCAGCAGCTGGGGGGTGACCACAGATACGCAGTATTTT
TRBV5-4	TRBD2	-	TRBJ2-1	CASSLGWREGLYNEQFF	TGTGCCAGCAGCTTGGGATGGCGGGAGGGCCTATACAATGAGCAGTTCTTC
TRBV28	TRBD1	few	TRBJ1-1	CASNGGGAGGKTEAFF	TGTGCCAGCAACGGAGGCGGGGCAGGGGGTAAAACTGAAGCTTTCTTT
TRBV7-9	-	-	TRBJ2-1	CASSFGSSYNEQFF	TGTGCCAGCAGCTTCGGGAGCTCCTACAATGAGCAGTTCTTC
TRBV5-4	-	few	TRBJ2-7	CASSRRADEQYF	TGTGCCAGCAGCCGCAGGGCCGACGAGCAGTACTTC
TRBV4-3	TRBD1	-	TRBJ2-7	CASSRTGGSLVGEQYF	TGCGCCAGCAGCAGGACAGGGGGCTCTCTAGTGGGAGAGCAGTACTTC
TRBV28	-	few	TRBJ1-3	CASSLQASGNTIYF	TGTGCCAGCAGTTTACAGGCCTCTGGAAACACCATATATTTT
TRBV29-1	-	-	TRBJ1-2	CSVEVSGLSYTF	TGCAGCGTTGAAGTAAGTGGGCTTAGCTACACCTTC
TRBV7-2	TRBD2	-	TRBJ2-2	CASQTSGGNTGELFF	TGTGCCAGCCAGACTAGCGGGGGGAACACCGGGGAGCTGTTTTTT
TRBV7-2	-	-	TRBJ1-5	CASSTTEVSNQPQHF	TGTGCCAGCAGCACGACCGAGGTTAGCAATCAGCCCCAGCATTTT
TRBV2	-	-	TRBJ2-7	CASSDQGSSYEQYF	TGTGCCAGCAGTGATCAGGGGAGCTCCTACGAGCAGTACTTC
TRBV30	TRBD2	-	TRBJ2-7	CAWETSGDYYEQYF	TGTGCCTGGGAAACTAGCGGGGACTACTACGAGCAGTACTTC
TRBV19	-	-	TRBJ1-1	CASSADRRSAEAFF	TGTGCCAGTAGTGCCGACAGGAGAAGCGCTGAAGCTTTCTTT
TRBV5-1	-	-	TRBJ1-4	CASSARTVSNEKLFF	TGCGCCAGCAGCGCCCGGACAGTGAGTAATGAAAAACTGTTTTTT
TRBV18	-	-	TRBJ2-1	CASSPSTRETSYNEQFF	TGTGCCAGCTCACCATCGACGAGGGAGACCTCGTACAATGAGCAGTTCTTC
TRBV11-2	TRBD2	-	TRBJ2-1	CASSPTSGTAYNEQFF	TGTGCCAGCAGCCCAACTAGCGGGACAGCCTACAATGAGCAGTTCTTC
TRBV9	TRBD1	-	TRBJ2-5	CASSVWTGAQETQYF	TGTGCCAGCAGTGTATGGACAGGGGCGCAAGAGACCCAGTACTTC
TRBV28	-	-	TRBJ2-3	CASSSIGGHGTDTQYF	TGTGCCAGCAGCTCAATCGGGGGTCATGGCACAGATACGCAGTATTTT
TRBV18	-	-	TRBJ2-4	CASSPPGGLAKNIQYF	TGTGCCAGCTCACCGCCGGGGGGCCTAGCCAAAAACATTCAGTACTTC
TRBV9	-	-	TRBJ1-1	CASSVRWTDTEAFF	TGTGCCAGCAGCGTACGTTGGACAGACACTGAAGCTTTCTTT
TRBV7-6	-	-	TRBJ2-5	CASSRGQPQETQYF	TGTGCCAGCAGCAGAGGACAGCCCCAAGAGACCCAGTACTTC
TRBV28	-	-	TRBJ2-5	CASSTPRVGETQYF	TGTGCCAGCAGTACTCCCAGGGTCGGAGAGACCCAGTACTTC
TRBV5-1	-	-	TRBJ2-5	CASSLDPGIGETQYF	TGCGCCAGCAGCTTGGATCCGGGGATAGGGGAGACCCAGTACTTC
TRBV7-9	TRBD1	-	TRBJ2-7	CASSGLTGASYEQYF	TGTGCCAGCAGCGGGTTGACAGGGGCGTCCTACGAGCAGTACTTC
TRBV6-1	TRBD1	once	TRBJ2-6	CASGTGSSGANVLTF	TGTGCCAGCGGGACAGGTAGCTCTGGGGCCAACGTCCTGACTTTC
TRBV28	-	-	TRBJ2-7	CASTPRGAPRYEQYF	TGTGCCAGCACCCCCCGCGGGGCCCCCCGGTACGAGCAGTACTTC
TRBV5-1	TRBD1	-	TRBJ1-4	CASSLDRGHEKLFF	TGCGCCAGCAGCTTGGACAGGGGGCATGAAAAACTGTTTTTT
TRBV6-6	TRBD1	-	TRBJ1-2	CASRQGESGGYTF	TGTGCCAGCAGACAGGGGGAGTCGGGAGGCTACACCTTC
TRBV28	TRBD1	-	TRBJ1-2	CASTLTGTANYGYTF	TGTGCCAGCACACTAACCGGGACAGCGAACTATGGCTACACCTTC
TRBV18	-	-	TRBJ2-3	CASSPGGRTDTQYF	TGTGCCAGCTCACCTGGGGGCCGCACAGATACGCAGTATTTT
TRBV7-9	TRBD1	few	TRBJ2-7	CASSLEGQGYEQYF	TGTGCCAGCAGCTTAGAGGGACAGGGCTACGAGCAGTACTTC
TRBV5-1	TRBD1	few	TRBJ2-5	CASSWDGQVETQYF	TGCGCCAGCAGCTGGGACGGACAGGTCGAGACCCAGTACTTC
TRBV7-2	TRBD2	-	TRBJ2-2	CASRPSGGHGGELFF	TGTGCCAGCAGGCCGAGCGGGGGACATGGCGGGGAGCTGTTTTTT
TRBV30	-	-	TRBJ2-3	CAWSSLDRLGTDTQYF	TGTGCCTGGAGTAGCCTAGATAGACTAGGTACAGATACGCAGTATTTT
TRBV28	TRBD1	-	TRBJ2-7	CASKATGWDSYEQYF	TGTGCCAGCAAAGCGACAGGGTGGGATTCCTACGAGCAGTACTTC
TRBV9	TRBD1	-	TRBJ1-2	CASSVRDRAGYTF	TGTGCCAGCAGCGTTCGGGACAGGGCTGGCTACACCTTC